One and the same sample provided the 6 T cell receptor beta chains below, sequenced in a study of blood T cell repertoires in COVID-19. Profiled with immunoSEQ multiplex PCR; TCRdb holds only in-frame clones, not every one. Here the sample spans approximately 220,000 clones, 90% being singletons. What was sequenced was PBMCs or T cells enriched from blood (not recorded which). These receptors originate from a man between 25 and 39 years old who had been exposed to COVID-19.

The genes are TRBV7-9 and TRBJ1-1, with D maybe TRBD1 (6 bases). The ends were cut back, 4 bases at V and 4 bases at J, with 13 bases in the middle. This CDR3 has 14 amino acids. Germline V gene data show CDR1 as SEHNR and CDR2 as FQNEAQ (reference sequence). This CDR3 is CASSSRGGATEAFF. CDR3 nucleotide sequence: TGTGCCAGCAGCTCCCGGGGGGGGGCCACTGAAGCTTTCTTT.

As DNA, the CDR3 is TGTGCCAGCAGCCTAACCCAGGGGCAACTGTTTTTT. The encoded protein is CASSLTQGQLFF. The V and J genes are TRBV3-1 (or the pseudogene TRBV3-2) and TRBJ1-4, with D tentatively TRBD1 (6 bases). The germline CDR1 and CDR2 sequences are LGHDT and YNNKEL (reference sequence). The CDR3 consists of 12 residues. Between the trimmed V and J ends, which lost 4 bases and 12 bases, there was a span of 12 bases.

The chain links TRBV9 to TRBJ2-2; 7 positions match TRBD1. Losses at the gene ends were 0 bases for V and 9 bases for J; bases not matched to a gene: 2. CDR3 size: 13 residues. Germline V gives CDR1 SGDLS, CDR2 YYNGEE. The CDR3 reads CASSVAGGRELFF. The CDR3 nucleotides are TGTGCCAGCAGCGTAGCAGGGGGTAGGGAGCTGTTTTTT.

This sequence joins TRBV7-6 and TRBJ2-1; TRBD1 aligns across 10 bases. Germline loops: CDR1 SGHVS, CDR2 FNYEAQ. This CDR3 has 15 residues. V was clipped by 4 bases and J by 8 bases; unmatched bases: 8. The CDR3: CASSSSTGGNDEQFF. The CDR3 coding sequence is TGTGCCAGCAGCTCATCGACAGGGGGCAACGATGAGCAGTTCTTC.

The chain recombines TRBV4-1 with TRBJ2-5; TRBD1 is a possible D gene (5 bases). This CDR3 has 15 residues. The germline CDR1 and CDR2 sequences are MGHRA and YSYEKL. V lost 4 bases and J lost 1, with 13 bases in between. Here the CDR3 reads CASSPEGALQETQYF. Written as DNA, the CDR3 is TGCGCCAGCAGCCCAGAAGGGGCCCTCCAAGAGACCCAGTACTTC.

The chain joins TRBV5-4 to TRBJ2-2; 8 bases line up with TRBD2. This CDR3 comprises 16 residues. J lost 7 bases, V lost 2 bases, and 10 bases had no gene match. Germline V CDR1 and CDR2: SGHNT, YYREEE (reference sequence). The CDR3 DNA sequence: TGTGCCAGCAGCTTCCATCCGGGGGGGCGTCTCGGGGAGCTGTTTTTT. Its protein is CASSFHPGGRLGELFF. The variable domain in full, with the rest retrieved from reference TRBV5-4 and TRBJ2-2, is ETGVTQSPTHLIKTRGQQVTLRCSSQSGHNTVSWYQQALGQGPQFIFQYYREEENGRGNFPPRFSGLQFPNYSSELNVNALELDDSALYLCASSFHPGGRLGELFFGEGSRLTVL.